This T cell receptor beta chain was found in a study of blood T cell repertoires in COVID-19 (dated by TCRdb to about 2020). Background on the whole study: Samples covering the acute and convalescent phases of COVID-19 were provided by collaborators in the United States, Italy and Spain. Where available, HLA class I and class II types were taken from metadata supplied by the sample provider and were not determined by assay-based typing. Sample metadata almost always included a de-identified subject ID, COVID-19 status, age in years and sex. The material from the prospective study consisted of cDNA or gDNA derived from T cells, B-cell-depleted T cells, or PBMCs. The samples were drawn from the first 160 participants of the ongoing ImmuneRACE study and from 1,200 or so subjects provided by 6 global collaborators. Subjects who had been exposed to COVID-19, were actively infected with it, or had recovered from it provided the deeply sampled blood TCRbeta repertoires that made up the dataset. The repertoires were released in a freely available public database meant as a resource for research on the immune response to SARS-CoV-2. What the research found in general, with its limitations: The amount of clinical and demographic metadata varied by source and participant and was provided uncurated.

About this clone itself: Its specific antigen is unknown. Qualities for individual bases were not recorded, and no much larger clone is one base off.

The immunoSEQ Assay, a bias-controlled multiplex PCR, was used to amplify TCRbeta CDR3 regions from genomic DNA. The paper's processing steps were these. The number of nucleated cells in each sample was estimated from the amplification of reference gene primers within the assay. To quantify the absolute abundance of each unique TCRbeta CDR3 rearrangement, sequence reads were collapsed and filtered. For each sample, productive Simpson clonality was calculated as the square root of Simpson's diversity index across productive rearrangements. Drawn from immuneACCESS, this table holds only the in-frame rearrangements with V and J called that TCRdb kept. Clones are partly lost; checked studies trace under half to an unresolved V gene and leave the rest unexplained. The V and J calls and clone size were taken over from that table, and D and trimming were inferred from the DNA. This sample has under 20,000 clones in its table, and about nine tenths of those were observed once. The ten top clones hold over 6.5% of the sample.

Whole blood was collected in K2EDTA tubes by collaborating institutions according to the institutions' own protocols. For TCRbeta analysis, collaborators shipped samples as frozen whole blood, isolated PBMCs, or DNA extracted from either of those sample types. The V end gives up 0 bases and the J end 6 bases, leaving 4 bases in the junction not matched to a gene. The germline V gene sets CDR1 to SGHAT and CDR2 to FQNNGV. Reading from cysteine to phenylalanine, the CDR3 counts 15 amino acids. Only CDR3 DNA is held: 45 bases, read in frame from base 1. The specimen was peripheral blood. The chain is assembled from TRBV11-2 and TRBJ2-1; 8 nucleotides in the junction match TRBD1. The TCR sequence derives from a human donor in a cohort sampled during active COVID-19. The donor label of this sample is uncertain. The DNA is as follows: TGTGCCAGCAGCTTAGACAAGGACAGGGTCAATGAGCAGTTCTTC. This gives the protein CASSLDKDRVNEQFF.